Listed below are T cell receptor beta chains from one sample, sequenced in a study of OX40 agonist ivuxolimab in advanced cancers. Libraries were prepared by immunoSEQ multiplex PCR; TCRdb keeps only in-frame clonotypes and omits some of them. The table lists 8,500 to 13,000 clones, 79% of them singletons. The input for sequencing was CD4+ or CD8+ T cells sorted from blood, taken in a trial of the OX40 agonist ivuxolimab. These TCRs come from an adult with an advanced solid tumor such as melanoma, head and neck, liver or kidney cancer. CDR3s include the opening cysteine and the closing phenylalanine or tryptophan. A D gene is named only where the DNA matches it firmly. Rows may omit the clone size; those that give it use once, few, many or a size class.

d_gene,j_gene,abundance,v_gene,CDR3nt,CDR3aa
.,TRBJ1-5,.,TRBV2,TGTGCCAGCAGGGCAGGACCGACCCATCAGCCCCAGCATTTT,CASRAGPTHQPQHF
.,TRBJ2-1,.,TRBV5-6,TGTGCCAGCAGCTTCGGGGCCAGTCCCTACAATGAGCAGTTCTTC,CASSFGASPYNEQFF
.,TRBJ1-2,.,TRBV6-1,TGTGCCAGCAGTCCCGGGACGGTCGGCTACACCTTC,CASSPGTVGYTF
TRBD1,TRBJ1-1,.,TRBV28,TGTGCCAGCAGCCCCGGGGACAGGGTTGCTTTCTTT,CASSPGDRVAFF
TRBD2,TRBJ2-7,once,TRBV27,TGTGCCAGCAGTAGGATAGCGGGGGCCTACGAGCAGTACTTC,CASSRIAGAYEQYF
.,TRBJ1-1,.,TRBV4-1,TGCGCCAGCAGCCCCCTCGCCGGGGACCCTACAGACAAAGCTTTCTTT,CASSPLAGDPTDKAFF
.,TRBJ1-1,medium-sized,TRBV19,TGTGCCAGTACCCTGGGGCAGACCCGGACTGAAGCTTTCTTT,CASTLGQTRTEAFF
.,TRBJ2-1,.,TRBV10-3,TGTGCCAGCAAGCGGCGTTATTCCTACAATGAGCAGTTCTTC,CASKRRYSYNEQFF
TRBD2,TRBJ2-1,.,TRBV27,TGTGCCAGTCTAGCGGGGGGGCCGGGTGAGCAGTTCTTC,CASLAGGPGEQFF
.,TRBJ2-7,.,TRBV28,TGTGCCAGCAGAGTCTCGGACAGCCCTATCGGGCAGTACTTC,CASRVSDSPIGQYF
TRBD1,TRBJ2-7,.,TRBV6-1,TGTGCCAGCAGTCATGGGACAGGGCCAAGTATCGAGCAGTACTTC,CASSHGTGPSIEQYF
TRBD2,TRBJ2-1,.,TRBV7-8,TGTGCCAGCGGACTAGCGGGAGGCCCCGGGGAGCAGTTCTTC,CASGLAGGPGEQFF
TRBD1,TRBJ1-3,once,TRBV28,TGTGCCAGCAACCGCAGGGGGCGAAACACCATATATTTT,CASNRRGRNTIYF
.,TRBJ1-5,.,TRBV19,TGTGCCAGTAGCACGAAGGGGGACGGCAATCAGCCCCAGCATTTT,CASSTKGDGNQPQHF
.,TRBJ2-5,.,TRBV27,TGTGCCAGCAGTCTGATAGCGGTAGATAGGGAGACCCAGTACTTC,CASSLIAVDRETQYF
TRBD1,TRBJ2-4,.,TRBV9,TGTGCCAGCAGCGACTACTCCGGGACAGGAGAAAACATTCAGTACTTC,CASSDYSGTGENIQYF
.,TRBJ2-3,.,TRBV28,TGTGCCAGCAGCTACGGAGATACGCAGTATTTT,CASSYGDTQYF
TRBD2,TRBJ2-7,.,TRBV6-6,TGTGCCAGCAGTTCCGCTTTGCGGGAGGTCGCCTACGAGCAGTACTTC,CASSSALREVAYEQYF
TRBD2,TRBJ2-7,.,TRBV29-1,TGCAGCGTCCGGGGTGGGACTAGCGGCTACGAGCAGTACTTC,CSVRGGTSGYEQYF
.,TRBJ2-1,.,TRBV28,TGTGCCAGCAGTTCAGGGGCGGCTAGCGGTTTGAATGAGCAGTTCTTC,CASSSGAASGLNEQFF
TRBD1,TRBJ1-3,.,TRBV7-8,TGTGCCAGCAGCGCACAGGGGGCGCGTGGAAACACCATATATTTT,CASSAQGARGNTIYF
.,TRBJ1-1,few,TRBV25-1,TGTGCCAGCAGTGAGACTAAGGGACATATGGGTACTGAAGCTTTCTTT,CASSETKGHMGTEAFF
.,TRBJ1-2,.,TRBV25-1,TGTGCCAGCAAAGAGGCCGGGCCGTATGGCTACACCTTC,CASKEAGPYGYTF
TRBD1,TRBJ2-7,.,TRBV27,TGTGCCAGCAGAGACGGACAGGGCTCCTACGAGCAGTACTTC,CASRDGQGSYEQYF
.,TRBJ2-7,.,TRBV7-8,TGTGCCAGCAGCTTAGATGTACGTTACGAGCAGTACTTC,CASSLDVRYEQYF
.,TRBJ2-5,.,TRBV7-2,TGTGCCAGCAGCCCCCGTTGGGCGGCCCAAGAGACCCAGTACTTC,CASSPRWAAQETQYF
TRBD1,TRBJ2-7,.,TRBV27,TGTGCCAGCAGTTTAAGGACAGGCTCCTACGAGCAGTACTTC,CASSLRTGSYEQYF
.,TRBJ2-7,.,TRBV6-1,TGTGCCACCGCCTACGAGCAGTACTTC,CATAYEQYF
.,TRBJ2-5,.,TRBV4-3,TGCGCCAGCAGCCCCTCATTTGGTAGCGGTCAAGAGACCCAGTACTTC,CASSPSFGSGQETQYF
.,TRBJ2-4,once,TRBV5-1,TGCGCCAGCAGCTTGGGCGGGTCGGTTACCAAAAACATTCAGTACTTC,CASSLGGSVTKNIQYF
.,TRBJ2-7,.,TRBV2,TGTGCCAGCTCTAGCTGGGACTACGAGCAGTACTTC,CASSSWDYEQYF
.,TRBJ2-1,.,TRBV5-8,TGTGCCAGCAGCTTGGAGGCCGTACCCTACAATGAGCAGTTCTTC,CASSLEAVPYNEQFF
.,TRBJ1-1,.,TRBV7-9,TGTGCCAGCAGCCCCGTCTTCGGAGAGGGGATGTTAGCTTTCTTT,CASSPVFGEGMLAFF
.,TRBJ2-7,.,TRBV5-4,TGTGCCAGCAGCTTGGCGGGTGGGGAATACTACGAGCAGTACTTC,CASSLAGGEYYEQYF
.,TRBJ2-1,.,TRBV9,TGTGCCAGCAGCGCGACGGGGAGTACGAACAATGAGCAGTTCTTC,CASSATGSTNNEQFF
.,TRBJ2-4,.,TRBV5-6,TGTGCCAGCAGCGGGTACCTAGCCAAAAACATTCAGTACTTC,CASSGYLAKNIQYF
.,TRBJ2-7,.,TRBV5-2,TGCGCCAGCAGCCAAGGTATGGGAGGAACTGACGAGCAGTACTTC,CASSQGMGGTDEQYF
TRBD2,TRBJ2-3,.,TRBV4-3,TGCGCCAGCAGCCAAGGACTAGCGGGATTCTCAACGTCTAGCACAGATACGCAGTATTTT,CASSQGLAGFSTSSTDTQYF
.,TRBJ2-1,.,TRBV7-6,TGTGCCAGCAGTCTGACGAGGGGTGATGAGCAGTTCTTC,CASSLTRGDEQFF
.,TRBJ2-7,.,TRBV4-2,TGTGCCAGCAGCCAAGCAACCGTCCCGGACTCGGTATACGAGCAGTACTTC,CASSQATVPDSVYEQYF
.,TRBJ1-2,.,TRBV19,TGTGCCAGTAGAAAGGACGGCTACACCTTC,CASRKDGYTF